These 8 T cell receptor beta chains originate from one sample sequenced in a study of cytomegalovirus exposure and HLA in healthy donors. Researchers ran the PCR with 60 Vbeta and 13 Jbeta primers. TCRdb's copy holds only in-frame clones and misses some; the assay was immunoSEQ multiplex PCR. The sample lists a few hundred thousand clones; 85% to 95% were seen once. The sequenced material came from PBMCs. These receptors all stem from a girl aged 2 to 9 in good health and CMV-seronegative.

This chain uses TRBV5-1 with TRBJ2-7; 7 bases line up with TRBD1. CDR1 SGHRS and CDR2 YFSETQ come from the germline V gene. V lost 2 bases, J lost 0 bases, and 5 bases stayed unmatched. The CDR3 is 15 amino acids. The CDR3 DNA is TGCGCCAGCAGCTTTGGGACAGAGAGCTCCTACGAGCAGTACTTC. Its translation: CASSFGTESSYEQYF.

The CDR3 here is CASSPVDRIGALHF. CDR3 in DNA: TGTGCCAGCAGCCCCGTCGACAGGATCGGGGCCCTCCACTTT. V and J are TRBV7-9 and TRBJ1-6; D may be TRBD1 (6 bases). Per germline, CDR1 SEHNR and CDR2 FQNEAQ (reference sequence). V lost 5 bases and J lost 14, with 19 bases in between. This CDR3 has 14 amino acids.

The DNA for the CDR3 is TGTGCCAGCAGCTCGCGTTGGGGCGGGACAGGATCAACTAATGAAAAACTGTTTTTT. Amino acid sequence: CASSSRWGGTGSTNEKLFF. The V gene is TRBV27, the J gene TRBJ1-4; 8 positions match TRBD1. V lost 6 bases and J lost 0; bases outside the gene matches: 15. Germline V gene lookup returns CDR1 MNHEY and CDR2 SMNVEV (reference sequence). This CDR3 is 19 amino acids long.

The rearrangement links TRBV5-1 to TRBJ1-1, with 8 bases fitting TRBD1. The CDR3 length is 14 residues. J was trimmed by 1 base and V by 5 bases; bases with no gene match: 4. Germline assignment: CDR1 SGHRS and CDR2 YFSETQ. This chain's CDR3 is CASRGTGANTEAFF. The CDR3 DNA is TGCGCCAGCAGAGGGACAGGAGCGAACACTGAAGCTTTCTTT.

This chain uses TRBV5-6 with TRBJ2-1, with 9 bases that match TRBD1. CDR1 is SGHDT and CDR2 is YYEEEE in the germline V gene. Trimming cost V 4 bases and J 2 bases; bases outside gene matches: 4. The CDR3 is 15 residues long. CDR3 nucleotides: TGTGCCAGCAGCCGGCGACAGGGGGCCTACAATGAGCAGTTCTTC. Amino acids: CASSRRQGAYNEQFF.

CDR3 sequence (DNA): TGCAGCGTTGAGGCAGGGTGGGGAGAGACCCAGTACTTC. As protein: CSVEAGWGETQYF. The rearrangement links TRBV29-1 to TRBJ2-5, with a possible D match to TRBD1 (5 bases). From germline, CDR1 is SQVTM and CDR2 ANQGSEA. With 3 bases removed from V and 4 bases from J, the gap between germline ends came to 12 bases. The CDR3 runs 13 residues.

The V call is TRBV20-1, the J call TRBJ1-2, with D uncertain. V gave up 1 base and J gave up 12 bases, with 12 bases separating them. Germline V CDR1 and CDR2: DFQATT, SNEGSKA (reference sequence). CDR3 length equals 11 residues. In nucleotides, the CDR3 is TGCAGTGCTAGAGCGGTCAGGCGGGACACCTTC. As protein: CSARAVRRDTF.

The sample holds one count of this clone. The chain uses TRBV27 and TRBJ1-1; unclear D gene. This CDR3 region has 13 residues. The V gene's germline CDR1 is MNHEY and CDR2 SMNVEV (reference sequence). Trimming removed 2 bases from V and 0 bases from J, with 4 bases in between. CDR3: CASSLNMNTEAFF. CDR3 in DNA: TGTGCCAGCAGTTTAAATATGAACACTGAAGCTTTCTTT.